This T cell receptor (beta chain) was sequenced in a study of blood T cell repertoires in COVID-19. On the study more broadly: T cells, B-cell-depleted T cells, or PBMCs supplied cDNA or gDNA.

In regard to this clone: Other DNA sequences in the same sample also yield this CDR3.

The V end was cut by 3 bases, the J end by 0 bases, with 8 bases between. This CDR3 comprises 13 residues. Germline CDR1 and CDR2: DFQATT and SNEGSKA (reference sequence). Residents of about two dozen US areas, aged about 18 to 89 years, made up the participants. Recovered status applied to Cohort 3 donors who had two consecutive negative PCRs. It also applied to those with clearance or with symptom resolution. In the source study's methods: By means of reference gene primer amplification, nucleated cell counts were estimated. TCRdb keeps only in-frame clones here, not all; method: immunoSEQ multiplex PCR. V and J calls and clone size follow that table, whereas D and trimming were derived from the DNA. The sample contains hundreds of thousands of clones, roughly 88% of which appear only once.

This sequence originates from a man younger than 40 who had recovered from COVID-19. The rearrangement joins TRBV20-1 to TRBJ1-1; D remains ambiguous. The sequenced material came from PBMCs or T cells enriched from blood (not recorded which). CDR3 DNA: TGCAGTGCTAGTCGGGGTTTGAACACTGAAGCTTTCTTT. Translation gives CSASRGLNTEAFF.